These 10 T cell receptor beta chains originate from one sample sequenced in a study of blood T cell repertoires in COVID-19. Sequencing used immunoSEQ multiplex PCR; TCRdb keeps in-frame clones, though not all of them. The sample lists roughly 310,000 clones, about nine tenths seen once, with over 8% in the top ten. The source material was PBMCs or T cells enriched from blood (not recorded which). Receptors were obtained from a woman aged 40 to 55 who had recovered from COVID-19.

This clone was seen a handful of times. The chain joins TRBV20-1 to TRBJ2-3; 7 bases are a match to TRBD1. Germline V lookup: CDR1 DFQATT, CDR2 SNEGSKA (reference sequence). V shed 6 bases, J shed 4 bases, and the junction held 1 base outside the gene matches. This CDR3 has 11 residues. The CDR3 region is CSAGTADTQYF. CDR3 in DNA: TGCAGTGCGGGGACAGCAGATACGCAGTATTTT.

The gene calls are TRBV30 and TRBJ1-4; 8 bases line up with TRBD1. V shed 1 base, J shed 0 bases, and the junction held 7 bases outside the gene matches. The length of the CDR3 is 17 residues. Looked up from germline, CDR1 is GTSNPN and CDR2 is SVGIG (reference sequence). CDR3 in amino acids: CAWSAPTGVTTNEKLFF. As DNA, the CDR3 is TGTGCCTGGAGTGCACCGACAGGGGTTACAACTAATGAAAAACTGTTTTTT.

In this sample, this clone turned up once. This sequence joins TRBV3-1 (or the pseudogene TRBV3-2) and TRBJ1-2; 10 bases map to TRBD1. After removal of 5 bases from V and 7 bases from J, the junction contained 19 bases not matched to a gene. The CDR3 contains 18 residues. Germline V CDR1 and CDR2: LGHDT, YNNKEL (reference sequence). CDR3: CASSDLRTGGLSVFGYTF. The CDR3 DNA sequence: TGTGCCAGCAGCGACTTAAGGACAGGGGGTTTATCAGTTTTTGGCTACACCTTC.

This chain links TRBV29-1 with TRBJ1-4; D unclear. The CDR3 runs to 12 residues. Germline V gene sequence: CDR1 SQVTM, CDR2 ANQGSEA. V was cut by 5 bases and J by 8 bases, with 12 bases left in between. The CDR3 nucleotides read TGCAGCGTTCGGAAGGGAGAGGAAAAACTGTTTTTT. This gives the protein CSVRKGEEKLFF. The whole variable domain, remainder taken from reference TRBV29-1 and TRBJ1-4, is SAVISQKPSRDICQRGTSLTIQCQVDSQVTMMFWYRQQPGQSLTLIATANQGSEATYESGFVIDKFPISRPNLTFSTLTVSNMSPEDSSIYLCSVRKGEEKLFFGSGTQLSVL.

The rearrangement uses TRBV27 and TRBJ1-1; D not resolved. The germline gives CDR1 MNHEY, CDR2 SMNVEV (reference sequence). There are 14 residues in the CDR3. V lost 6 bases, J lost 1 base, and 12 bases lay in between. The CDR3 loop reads CASSPYGSNTEAFF. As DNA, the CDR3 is TGTGCCAGCAGCCCATACGGGTCGAACACTGAAGCTTTCTTT.

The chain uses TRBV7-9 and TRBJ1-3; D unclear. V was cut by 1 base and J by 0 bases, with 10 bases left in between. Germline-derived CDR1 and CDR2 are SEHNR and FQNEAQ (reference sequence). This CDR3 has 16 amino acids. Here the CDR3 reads CASSLGGSNSGNTIYF. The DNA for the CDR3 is TGTGCCAGCAGCTTAGGAGGTAGCAACTCTGGAAACACCATATATTTT.

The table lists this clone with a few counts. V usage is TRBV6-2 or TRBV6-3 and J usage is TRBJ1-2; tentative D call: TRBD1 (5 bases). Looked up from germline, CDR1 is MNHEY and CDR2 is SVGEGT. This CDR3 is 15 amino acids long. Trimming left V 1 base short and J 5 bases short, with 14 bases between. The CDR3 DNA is TGTGCCAGCAGTTACTTAGGGGAACTTATTTATGGCTACACCTTC. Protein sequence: CASSYLGELIYGYTF.

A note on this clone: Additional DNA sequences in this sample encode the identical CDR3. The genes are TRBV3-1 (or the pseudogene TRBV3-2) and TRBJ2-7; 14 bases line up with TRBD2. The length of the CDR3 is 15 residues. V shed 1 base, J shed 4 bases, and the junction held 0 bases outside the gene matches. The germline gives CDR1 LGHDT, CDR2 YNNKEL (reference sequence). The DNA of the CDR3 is TGTGCCAGCAGCCAAGGGACTAGCGGGGGGTACGAGCAGTACTTC. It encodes CASSQGTSGGYEQYF.

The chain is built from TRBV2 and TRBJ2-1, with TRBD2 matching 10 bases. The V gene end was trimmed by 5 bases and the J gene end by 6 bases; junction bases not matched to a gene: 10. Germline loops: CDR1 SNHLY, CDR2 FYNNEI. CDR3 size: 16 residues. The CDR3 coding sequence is TGTGCCAGCAGTTTCCTTTCCTCTAGCGGGAGCAATGAGCAGTTCTTC. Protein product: CASSFLSSSGSNEQFF.

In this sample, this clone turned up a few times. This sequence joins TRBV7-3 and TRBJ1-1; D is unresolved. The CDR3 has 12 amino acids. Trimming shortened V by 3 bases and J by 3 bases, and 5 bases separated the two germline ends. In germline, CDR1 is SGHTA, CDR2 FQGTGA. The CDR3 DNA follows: TGTGCCAGCAGCTTCAGGTACACTGAAGCTTTCTTT. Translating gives CASSFRYTEAFF.